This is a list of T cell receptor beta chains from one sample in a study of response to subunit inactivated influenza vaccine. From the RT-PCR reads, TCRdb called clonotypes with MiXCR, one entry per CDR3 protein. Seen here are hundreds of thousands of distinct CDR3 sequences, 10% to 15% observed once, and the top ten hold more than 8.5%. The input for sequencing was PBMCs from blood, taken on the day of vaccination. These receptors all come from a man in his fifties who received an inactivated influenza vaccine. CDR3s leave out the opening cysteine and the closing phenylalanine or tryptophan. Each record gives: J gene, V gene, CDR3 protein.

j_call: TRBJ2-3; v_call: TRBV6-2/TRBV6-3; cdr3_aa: ASSALWGGTDTQY
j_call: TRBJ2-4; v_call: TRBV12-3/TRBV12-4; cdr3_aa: ASSVRPGGRGNQY
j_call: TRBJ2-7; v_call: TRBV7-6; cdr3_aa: ASSLVLGLTSYEQY
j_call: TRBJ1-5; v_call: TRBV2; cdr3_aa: ASNRGSNQPQH
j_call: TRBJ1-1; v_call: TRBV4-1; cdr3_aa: ASSHTGGAYTEAF
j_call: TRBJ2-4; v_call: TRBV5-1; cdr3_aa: ASSLGRTPTYKNIQY
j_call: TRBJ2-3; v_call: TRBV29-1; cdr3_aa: SVVVSGRSYTDTQY
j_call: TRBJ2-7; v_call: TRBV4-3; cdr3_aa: ASSQGTSGSMWKQY
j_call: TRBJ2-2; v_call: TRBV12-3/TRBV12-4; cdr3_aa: ASSPDVHTGELF
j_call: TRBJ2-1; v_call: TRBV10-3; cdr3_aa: AISDLGQGRYNEQF
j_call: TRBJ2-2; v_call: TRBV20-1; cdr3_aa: SARDSQNTGELF
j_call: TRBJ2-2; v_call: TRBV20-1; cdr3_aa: SAYPGQGPPNTGELF
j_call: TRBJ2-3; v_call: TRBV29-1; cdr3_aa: SADRRTDTQY
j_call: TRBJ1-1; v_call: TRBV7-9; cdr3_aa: ASSFGQTTEAF
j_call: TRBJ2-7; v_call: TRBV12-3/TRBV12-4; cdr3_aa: ASSFSGSSYEQY
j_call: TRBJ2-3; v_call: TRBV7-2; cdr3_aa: ASSLAFSASTQY
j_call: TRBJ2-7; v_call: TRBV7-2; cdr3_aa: ASSPPAGDEQY
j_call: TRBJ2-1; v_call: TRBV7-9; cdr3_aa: ACSLGGAKSYNEQF
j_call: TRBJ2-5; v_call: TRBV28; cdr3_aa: ASSLGQGSPKGTQY
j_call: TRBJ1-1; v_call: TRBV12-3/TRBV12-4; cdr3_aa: ASSGPGEAF
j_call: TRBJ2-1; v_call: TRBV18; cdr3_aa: ASSPNDGAYNEQF
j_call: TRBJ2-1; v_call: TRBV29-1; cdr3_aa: SVDGGAGTKF
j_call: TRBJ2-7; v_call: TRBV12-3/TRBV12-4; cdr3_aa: ASREGTLQQY
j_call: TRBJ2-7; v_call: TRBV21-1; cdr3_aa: ASSKDMDCQPYEQY
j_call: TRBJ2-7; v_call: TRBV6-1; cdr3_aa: ASREAPGTGFKVREQY
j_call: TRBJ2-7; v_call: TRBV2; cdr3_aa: ASNGDLAYEQY
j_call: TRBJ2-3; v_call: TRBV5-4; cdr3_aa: ASSYSGRMGDTQY
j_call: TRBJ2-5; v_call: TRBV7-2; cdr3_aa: ASSSGTHQTQY
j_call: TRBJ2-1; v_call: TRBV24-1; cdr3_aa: ATSDARQNNEQF
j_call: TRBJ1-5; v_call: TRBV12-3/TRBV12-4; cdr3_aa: ASSVNQGKYNQPQH
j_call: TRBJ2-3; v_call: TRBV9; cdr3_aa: ASSDKGPTDTQY
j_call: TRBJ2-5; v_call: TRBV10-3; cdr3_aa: AISDRRRIQDQETQY
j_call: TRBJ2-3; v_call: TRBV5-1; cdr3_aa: ASSTGQGNTQY
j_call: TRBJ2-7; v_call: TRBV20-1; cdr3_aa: SARREGLNEQY
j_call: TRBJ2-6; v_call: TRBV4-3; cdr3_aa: ASSPDRAGSGANVLT
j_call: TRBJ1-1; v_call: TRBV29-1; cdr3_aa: SVTWGTEAF
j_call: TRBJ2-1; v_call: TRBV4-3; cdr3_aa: ASSQGLVNEQF
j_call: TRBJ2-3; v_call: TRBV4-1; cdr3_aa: ASSPGGLAGGDTQY
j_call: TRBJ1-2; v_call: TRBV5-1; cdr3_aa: ASAGTGFGYGYT
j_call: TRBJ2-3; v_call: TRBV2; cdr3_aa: ASLARWVGTDTQY
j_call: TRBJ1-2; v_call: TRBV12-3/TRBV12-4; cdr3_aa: ASSTGPTGYT
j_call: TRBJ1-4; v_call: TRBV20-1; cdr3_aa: SAISQLGGEKLF
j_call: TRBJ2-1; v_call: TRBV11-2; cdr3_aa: ASSLNPGGTGDNEQF
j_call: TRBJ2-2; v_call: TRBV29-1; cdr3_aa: SVEDPLPRGTGELF
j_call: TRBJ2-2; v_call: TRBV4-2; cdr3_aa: ASRMGQGTGELF
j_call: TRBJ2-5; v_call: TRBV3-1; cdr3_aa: ASSQGWLQETQY
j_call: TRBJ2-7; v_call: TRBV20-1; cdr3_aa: SADRPGQGHEQY
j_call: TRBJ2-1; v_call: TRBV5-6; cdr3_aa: AISPGLYYNEQF
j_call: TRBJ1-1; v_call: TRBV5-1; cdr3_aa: ASSLGQGTFEAF
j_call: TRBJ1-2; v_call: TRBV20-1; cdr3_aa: SAPWTGDYGYT
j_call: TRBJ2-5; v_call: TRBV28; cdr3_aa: ASSGQSLGETQY
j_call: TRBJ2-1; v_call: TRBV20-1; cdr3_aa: SANAERELDYNEQF
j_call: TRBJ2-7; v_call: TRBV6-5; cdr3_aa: ASSYGQGAVYEQY
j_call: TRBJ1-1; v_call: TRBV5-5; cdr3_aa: ASSLAGQGSDTEAF
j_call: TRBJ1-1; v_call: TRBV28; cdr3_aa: ASSVVGVPEAF
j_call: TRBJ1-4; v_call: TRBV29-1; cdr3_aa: SVDWGEKLF
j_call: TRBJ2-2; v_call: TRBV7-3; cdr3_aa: ASSLTGLAGAGELF